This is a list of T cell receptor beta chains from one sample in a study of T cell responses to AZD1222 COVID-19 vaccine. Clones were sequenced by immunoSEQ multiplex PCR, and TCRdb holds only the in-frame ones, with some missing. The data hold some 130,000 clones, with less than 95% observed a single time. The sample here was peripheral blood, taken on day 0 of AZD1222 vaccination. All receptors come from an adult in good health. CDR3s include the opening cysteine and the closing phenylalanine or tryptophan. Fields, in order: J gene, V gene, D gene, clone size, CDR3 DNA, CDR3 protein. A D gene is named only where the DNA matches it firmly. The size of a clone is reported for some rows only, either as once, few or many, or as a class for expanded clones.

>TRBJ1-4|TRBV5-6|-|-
TGTGCCAGCAGCTCGGGGCTTGCTGGTGAAAAACTGTTTTTT
CASSSGLAGEKLFF
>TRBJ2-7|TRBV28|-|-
TGTGCCAGCAGTTTACCCGGGACTGAATTAACCTACGAGCAGTACTTC
CASSLPGTELTYEQYF
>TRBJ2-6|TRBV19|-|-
TGTGCCAGTAGTAAATGGTCCCTCTCTGGGGCCAACGTCCTGACTTTC
CASSKWSLSGANVLTF
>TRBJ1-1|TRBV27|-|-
TGTGCCAGCAGTTTATGGGCAGGCCGTGAAGCTTTCTTT
CASSLWAGREAFF
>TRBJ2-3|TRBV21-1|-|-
TGTGCCAGCAGCAAATCGAGGACTATGAGAGATACGCAGTATTTT
CASSKSRTMRDTQYF
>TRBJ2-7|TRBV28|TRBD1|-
TGTGCCAGCAGTATTATTGCCCAGGGGGCCTACGAGCAGTACTTC
CASSIIAQGAYEQYF
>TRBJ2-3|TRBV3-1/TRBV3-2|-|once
TGTGCCAGCAGCCGGCGTGCAGATACGCAGTATTTT
CASSRRADTQYF
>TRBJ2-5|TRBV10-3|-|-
TGTGCCATCAGTGCAAATTGGTTGGTCCAAGAGACCCAGTACTTC
CAISANWLVQETQYF
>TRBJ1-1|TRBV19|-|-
TGTGCCAGCGATAGACAAGGTTTTTGGACTGAAGCTTTCTTT
CASDRQGFWTEAFF
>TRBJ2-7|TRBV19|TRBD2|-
TGTGCCAGTAGTATTACTAGCGGGGCGTCCTACGAGCAGTACTTC
CASSITSGASYEQYF
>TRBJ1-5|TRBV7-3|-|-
TGTGCCAGCAGCCCCCCCCACGGAGTAGTCAATCAGCCCCAGCATTTT
CASSPPHGVVNQPQHF
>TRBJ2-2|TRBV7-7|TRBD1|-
TGTGCTAGCAGCCCCCGGACAGGGGTCGGGGAGCTGTTTTTT
CASSPRTGVGELFF
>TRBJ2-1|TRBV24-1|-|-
TGTGCCACCAGTGATTGGGAGTACAATGAGCAGTTCTTC
CATSDWEYNEQFF
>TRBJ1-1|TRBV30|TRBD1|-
TGTGCCTCATCACAGGGCAGGGGGATGGGCAACCCCACTGAAGCTTTCTTT
CASSQGRGMGNPTEAFF
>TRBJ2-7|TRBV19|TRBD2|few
TGTGCCAGTAGTATATTAGCGGGGGGCACCTACGAGCAGTACTTC
CASSILAGGTYEQYF
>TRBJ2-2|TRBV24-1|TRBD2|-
TGTGCCACCAGTGAGCCCGGGAGGGACACCGGGGAGCTGTTTTTT
CATSEPGRDTGELFF
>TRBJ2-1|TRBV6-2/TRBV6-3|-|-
TGTGCCAGCAGTTCCATTTTAGGGCCTGAGCAGTTCTTC
CASSSILGPEQFF
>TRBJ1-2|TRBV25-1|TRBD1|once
TGTGCCAGCAGTCTGGGGGGACAGGGGAACTATGGCTACACCTTC
CASSLGGQGNYGYTF
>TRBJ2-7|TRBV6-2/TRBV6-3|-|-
TGTGCCAGCAGTTACGAGGGGGTCTACGAGCAGTACTTC
CASSYEGVYEQYF
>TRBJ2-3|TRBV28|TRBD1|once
TGTGCCAGCAGTCCCCCCCTATTGACAGGGCAGGCAGATACGCAGTATTTT
CASSPPLLTGQADTQYF
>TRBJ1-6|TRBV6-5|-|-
TGTGCCAGCAGTCCCCAGCATTCACCCCTCCACTTT
CASSPQHSPLHF
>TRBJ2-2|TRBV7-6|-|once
TGTGCCAGCAGCTTAGGAGCGGAGAACACCGGGGAGCTGTTTTTT
CASSLGAENTGELFF
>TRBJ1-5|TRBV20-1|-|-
TGCAGTGCTAGTCTTAACAGGGTTCAGCCCCAGCATTTT
CSASLNRVQPQHF
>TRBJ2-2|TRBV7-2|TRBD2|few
TGTGCCAGCAGTCGAACAATTGCGGGGGGCACCGGGGAGCTGTTTTTT
CASSRTIAGGTGELFF
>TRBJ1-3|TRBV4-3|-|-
TGCGCCAGCAGCGAAAGACTGTCCCTTAGACACACCATATATTTT
CASSERLSLRHTIYF
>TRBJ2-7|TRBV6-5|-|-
TGTGCCATGAAATTTATGTCCTACGAGCAGTACTTC
CAMKFMSYEQYF
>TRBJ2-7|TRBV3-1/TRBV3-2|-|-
TGTGCCAGCAGCCAAGAGAAGGCAGATTCCTACGAGCAGTACTTC
CASSQEKADSYEQYF
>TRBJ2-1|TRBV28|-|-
TGTGCCAGTCTCCCCCTCATCAAGAACGATGAGCAGTTCTTC
CASLPLIKNDEQFF
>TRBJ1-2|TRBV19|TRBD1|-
TGTGCCAGTAGAGGACAGGGTTATGGCTACACCTTC
CASRGQGYGYTF
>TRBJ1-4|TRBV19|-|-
TGTGCCAGTAGTAGGGGAGCTAATGAAAAACTGTTTTTT
CASSRGANEKLFF
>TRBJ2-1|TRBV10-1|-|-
TGCGCCAGCAGTGAGTCACGGGCAGTGGCGAACAATGAGCAGTTCTTC
CASSESRAVANNEQFF
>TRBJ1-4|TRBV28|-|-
TGTGCCAGCAATAGGGGGAGTAATGAAAAACTGTTTTTT
CASNRGSNEKLFF
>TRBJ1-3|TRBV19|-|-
TGTGCCAGTAAGTCTCAGACGGAAAACACCATATATTTT
CASKSQTENTIYF
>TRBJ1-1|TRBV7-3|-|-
TGTGCCAGCAGCTTAACGAGGACGGATCCTCTTTACAGTGGGTCGTTCTTT
CASSLTRTDPLYSGSFF
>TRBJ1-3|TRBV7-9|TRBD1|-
TGTGCCAGCAGCCCCTATACAGGGGCTGGAAACACCATATATTTT
CASSPYTGAGNTIYF
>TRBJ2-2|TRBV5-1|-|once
TGCGCCAGCAGCGTAGATCCGTACACCGGGGAGCTGTTTTTT
CASSVDPYTGELFF
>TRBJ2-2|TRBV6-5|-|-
TGTGCCAGCAGTACAGTCACCGGGGAGCTGTTTTTT
CASSTVTGELFF
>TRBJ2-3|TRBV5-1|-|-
TGCGCCAGCAGCTCCGGACTGACGCAGTATTTT
CASSSGLTQYF
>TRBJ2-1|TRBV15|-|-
TGTGCCACCAGCCAAAACCGGGACCCAAGCTTCAGCTCCTACAATGAGCAGTTCTTC
CATSQNRDPSFSSYNEQFF
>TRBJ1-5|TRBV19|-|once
TGTGCCAGTAGTGCGGGTCAGCCCCAGCATTTT
CASSAGQPQHF
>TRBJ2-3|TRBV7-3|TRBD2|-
TGTGCCAGCAGCTTAATGGGCGGGGGGCCAGAAGATACGCAGTATTTT
CASSLMGGGPEDTQYF
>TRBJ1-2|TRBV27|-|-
TGTGCCAGCAGCCTAACGGGGAACTATGGCTACACCTTC
CASSLTGNYGYTF
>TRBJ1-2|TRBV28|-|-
TGTGCCAGCAGTTTAGCAGGGGTAAACTATGGCTACACCTTC
CASSLAGVNYGYTF
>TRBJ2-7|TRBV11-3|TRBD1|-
TGTGCCAGCAGCTTTAGGACAGGGTACGAGCAGTACTTC
CASSFRTGYEQYF
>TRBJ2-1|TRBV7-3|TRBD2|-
TGTGCCAGCAGCTTAGAGGGGACTAGCGGGCACAATGAGCAGTTCTTC
CASSLEGTSGHNEQFF
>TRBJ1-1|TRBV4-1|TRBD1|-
TGCGCCAGCAGCCGAAGACAGGGGGGGGGCACTGAAGCTTTCTTT
CASSRRQGGGTEAFF
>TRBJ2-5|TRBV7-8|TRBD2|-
TGTGCCAGCAGCTTAGTGGGGGGAGGGGAGACCCAGTACTTC
CASSLVGGGETQYF
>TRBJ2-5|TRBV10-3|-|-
TGTGCCATCAGTGACTCGGGAGCGGAGACCCAGTACTTC
CAISDSGAETQYF
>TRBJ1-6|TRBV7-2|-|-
TGTGCCAGCAGCTTAGTTGCCCAGGGGATGGGATCACCCCTCCACTTT
CASSLVAQGMGSPLHF
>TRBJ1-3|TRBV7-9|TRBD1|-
TGTGCCAGCAGCCTTCCGGGACAGTGGGCTTCTGGAAACACCATATATTTT
CASSLPGQWASGNTIYF